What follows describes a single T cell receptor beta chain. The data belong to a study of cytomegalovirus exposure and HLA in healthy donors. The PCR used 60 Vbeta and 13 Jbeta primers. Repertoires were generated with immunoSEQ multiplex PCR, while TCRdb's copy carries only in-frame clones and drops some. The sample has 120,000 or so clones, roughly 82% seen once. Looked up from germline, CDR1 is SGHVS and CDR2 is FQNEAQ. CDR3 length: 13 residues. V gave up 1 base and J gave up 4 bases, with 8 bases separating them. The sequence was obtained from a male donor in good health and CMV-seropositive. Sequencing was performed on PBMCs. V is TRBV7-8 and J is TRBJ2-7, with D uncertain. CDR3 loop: CASSLELKYEQYF. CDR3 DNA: TGTGCCAGCAGCTTAGAACTGAAGTACGAGCAGTACTTC.